The T cell receptor beta chain under discussion was sequenced for a study of blood T cell repertoires in COVID-19. About the research overall: From T cells, B-cell-depleted T cells, or PBMCs came the material, which was cDNA or gDNA.

Seattle patients were enrolled while actively infected and followed longitudinally. In the original workflow: Amplification with reference gene primers provided the estimates of nucleated cell counts. The repertoire was sequenced with immunoSEQ multiplex PCR; TCRdb's copy has only in-frame clones and lacks some. The DNA was the basis for D and trimming; V, J and clone size are from that table. The table includes some 180,000 clones, around four fifths detected once. Trimming pared 3 bases from V and 10 bases from J, leaving 10 bases between. The CDR3 is made up of 13 amino acids. Germline loops: CDR1 MGHRA, CDR2 YSYEKL.

This chain links TRBV4-1 with TRBJ1-6, with D tentatively TRBD1 (5 bases). This receptor was obtained from a woman over 75 with COVID-19, enrolled during active disease. The specimen was peripheral blood. The CDR3 loop is CASSQAGRSPLHF. CDR3 bases: TGCGCCAGCAGCCAGGCAGGGCGGTCACCCCTCCACTTT.